These 2 T cell receptor beta chains came from one sample sequenced in a study of T cell changes during pregnancy in multiple sclerosis. Data came from immunoSEQ multiplex PCR; TCRdb stores just in-frame clones and leaves some out. The table includes 50,000 to 70,000 clones, 80% to 95% detected once. Sequencing used peripheral blood, obtained in the second trimester of pregnancy. The receptor source for this set is a female donor with multiple sclerosis, enrolled in a pregnancy study.

The rearrangement joins TRBV27 to TRBJ1-2, with no clear D. The CDR3 is 13 amino acids. V was cut by 5 bases and J by 5 bases, with 12 bases left in between. Germline CDR1 is MNHEY and CDR2 is SMNVEV (reference sequence). The CDR3 sequence is CASSPRHRYGYTF. CDR3 bases: TGTGCCAGCAGTCCGCGACACAGATATGGCTACACCTTC.

The genes are TRBV4-3 and TRBJ2-6, with 10 bases identical to TRBD2. The CDR3 loop spans 20 amino acids. Germline assignment: CDR1 LGHNA and CDR2 YSLEER. The J segment lost 3 bases and the V segment lost 0 bases, leaving 11 bases of the junction unmatched. CDR3 in DNA: TGCGCCAGCAGCCAAGATCACGCTAGCGGGAGATCGGGTGGGGCCAACGTCCTGACTTTC. Encoded protein: CASSQDHASGRSGGANVLTF.